A selection of T cell receptor beta chains follows, all from one sample in a study of siplizumab effects on memory and regulatory T cells. Here immunoSEQ multiplex PCR was the method, and the copy in TCRdb shows in-frame clones only, minus some. There are over 100,000 clones in the sample; about 90% occur only once, and around 1.1% lies in the top ten. Sequenced input: CD4+ T cells sorted from blood. The receptors shown here come from a human donor in good health. Each CDR3 is given with its conserved first and last residue. Fields, in order: CDR3 DNA, CDR3 protein, V gene, J gene, D gene. The D gene is left open where the match is weak.

TGTGCCAGCAGCCAGTCGACCATCCAGGGACATGGCTACACCTTC	CASSQSTIQGHGYTF	TRBV14	TRBJ1-2	-
TGTGCCAGCAGTCTACCCACGGCAGGGGCAGATACGCAGTATTTT	CASSLPTAGADTQYF	TRBV28	TRBJ2-3	-
TGTGCCAGCAGTGCTGGGCCTAAAAACATTCAGTACTTC	CASSAGPKNIQYF	TRBV6-1	TRBJ2-4	-
TGTGCCAGCAGCCGTACGAACCGGGCCACAACTGAAGCTTTCTTT	CASSRTNRATTEAFF	TRBV11-2	TRBJ1-1	-
TGTGCCAGCAGCTTAGAGGATCAGCCCCAGCATTTT	CASSLEDQPQHF	TRBV11-1	TRBJ1-5	-
TGTGCCAGCCGCAGGGGGTGGCAGACCCCCTACACCTTC	CASRRGWQTPYTF	TRBV25-1	TRBJ1-2	TRBD1
TGTGCCACCCAATGGGGGACTCCCACCTACAATGAGCAGTTCTTC	CATQWGTPTYNEQFF	TRBV2	TRBJ2-1	-
TGTGCCAGCAGCCGGACCATAGCGGGAGGGGACAATGAGCAGTTCTTC	CASSRTIAGGDNEQFF	TRBV4-2	TRBJ2-1	TRBD2
TGTGCCAGCAGTCTGGGTCGCATGGGAAACACCATATATTTT	CASSLGRMGNTIYF	TRBV28	TRBJ1-3	-
TGCGCCAGCAGCCAAGAGGGGGCGACGGCCTCTGGGGCCAACGTCCTGACTTTC	CASSQEGATASGANVLTF	TRBV4-1	TRBJ2-6	-
TGTGCCAGCAGTACCTCGGGACAGGGCTATTACGAGCAGTACTTC	CASSTSGQGYYEQYF	TRBV28	TRBJ2-7	TRBD1
TGTGCCAGCAGATTCCCCGGCCTCCAGCCCCAGCATTTT	CASRFPGLQPQHF	TRBV28	TRBJ1-5	-
TGTGCCAGCAGCCAAGATCCCGGGGTGGCCCGAGAGACCCAGTACTTC	CASSQDPGVARETQYF	TRBV4-2	TRBJ2-5	-
TGTGCCACCAGCAGAGATCCCCAACAGAGCAATCAGCCCCAGCATTTT	CATSRDPQQSNQPQHF	TRBV15	TRBJ1-5	-
TGTGCCAGCAGCCTGTGGACAGGGGACACTGAAGCTTTCTTT	CASSLWTGDTEAFF	TRBV7-9	TRBJ1-1	TRBD1
TGCAGCGCAGGCGGGACAGGCTACGAGCAGTACTTC	CSAGGTGYEQYF	TRBV29-1	TRBJ2-7	TRBD1
TGTGCCAGCAGTTTAGACAGGGTAAAAGGCTACACCTTC	CASSLDRVKGYTF	TRBV28	TRBJ1-2	TRBD1
TGTGCCAGCAGTCGATTAGGGGGGGGCGACGACACAGATACGCAGTATTTT	CASSRLGGGDDTDTQYF	TRBV28	TRBJ2-3	-
TGTGCCAGCTCACCCAACCTGCAAGAGACCCAGTACTTC	CASSPNLQETQYF	TRBV18	TRBJ2-5	-
TGCGCCAGCAGCTTTAACGGCCTAGGAACTAATGAAAAACTGTTTTTT	CASSFNGLGTNEKLFF	TRBV5-1	TRBJ1-4	-
TGCGCCAGCAGCTTGGAGGCCCTAGCGGGGCTACAAGAGACCCAGTACTTC	CASSLEALAGLQETQYF	TRBV5-1	TRBJ2-5	TRBD2
TGTGCCAGCAGCTCTACGGCGGATCAGCCCCAGCATTTT	CASSSTADQPQHF	TRBV7-2	TRBJ1-5	-
TGTGCCAGCAGCGTAAGGCCTAGCGGGTTCGCCATGAACACCGGGGAGCTGTTTTTT	CASSVRPSGFAMNTGELFF	TRBV9	TRBJ2-2	TRBD2
TGCGCCAGCAGCCAACGTACTAGCGGGGATTTCTACAATGAGCAGTTCTTC	CASSQRTSGDFYNEQFF	TRBV4-1	TRBJ2-1	TRBD2
TGTGCCAGCAGCTTTAGGCTAGCGGGCCCCTACGAGCAGTACTTC	CASSFRLAGPYEQYF	TRBV5-5	TRBJ2-7	TRBD2
TGTGCCAGCAGTTATGGGTCCTATCGGGCCGAGCAGTACTTC	CASSYGSYRAEQYF	TRBV6-5	TRBJ2-7	-
TGTGCCAGCAGTGCTACAGGGCCCTCCTACAATGAGCAGTTCTTC	CASSATGPSYNEQFF	TRBV25-1	TRBJ2-1	-
TGTGCCATCTCCCGGGGGGTGGACAGCCGAAACACCATATATTTT	CAISRGVDSRNTIYF	TRBV10-3	TRBJ1-3	-
TGCGCCAGCAGCTTGGGGACTAGCGGGTCAAATGAGCAGTTCTTC	CASSLGTSGSNEQFF	TRBV5-1	TRBJ2-1	TRBD2